This T cell receptor beta chain was identified during a study of T-cell memory formation after mild COVID-19. Study-wide background: The study found TCR clusters largely donor specific.

Amplification by 5'RACE using constant-segment primers produced TCR alpha and TCR beta cDNA libraries that carried sample barcodes and UMIs. TCRdb re-called the 5' RACE reads through MiXCR, storing one row per CDR3 protein. The profile covers about 68,000 distinct CDR3 sequences, with 15% to 20% appearing a single time and roughly a third taken by the ten largest. This clonotype came up a few times. Its target is unknown. Study-wide results and caveats: There was no confirmation that second-wave clones peaking on day 37 were SARS-CoV-2 specific. Those CD4+ clones that contracted were mainly in CM and EM (CD8+ ones in EMRA).

Trimming cost V 0 bases and J 7 bases, with 13 bases left between them. CDR3 length: 15 residues. CDR1 and CDR2 from the germline V gene are KGHSH and LQKENI. This receptor was taken from an adult woman who had mild COVID-19 (a few samples of this study predate the infection). Cell type and time point are not known. The chain joins TRBV18 to TRBJ2-1; tentatively, D is TRBD2 (6 bases). The sequenced sample consisted of PBMCs or a T cell subset sorted from them (not recorded which). The CDR3, as DNA: TGTGCCAGCTCACCACCGGGGGGTAAGGTGAATGAGCAGTTCTTC. Its protein product is CASSPPGGKVNEQFF.